Detailed here is one TCR beta chain. The data are from a study of blood T cell repertoires in COVID-19. About the research overall: Researchers got acute and convalescent COVID-19 samples from the United States, Italy and Spain.

Assay: immunoSEQ multiplex PCR; the TCRdb copy retains only in-frame clones and omits some. The sample yields approximately 350,000 clones, roughly 87% seen once. CDR1 is MNHNY, CDR2 SVGAGI, per germline (reference sequence). Trimming removed 7 bases at V and 9 bases at J, with 10 bases between. This CDR3 spans 11 amino acids. The participants were between roughly 18 and 89 years old and came from under 25 US areas. Among Cohort 3 donors, those recovered had two negative PCRs, clearance, or symptom resolution. What was sequenced was PBMCs or T cells enriched from blood (not recorded which). J is TRBJ2-4 and V is TRBV6-6, with a weak D call TRBD2 (6 bases). The clonotype comes from a woman aged 50 to 60 who had recovered from COVID-19. This CDR3 is CASMTGGIQYF. The CDR3, as DNA: TGTGCCAGCATGACCGGGGGCATTCAGTACTTC.